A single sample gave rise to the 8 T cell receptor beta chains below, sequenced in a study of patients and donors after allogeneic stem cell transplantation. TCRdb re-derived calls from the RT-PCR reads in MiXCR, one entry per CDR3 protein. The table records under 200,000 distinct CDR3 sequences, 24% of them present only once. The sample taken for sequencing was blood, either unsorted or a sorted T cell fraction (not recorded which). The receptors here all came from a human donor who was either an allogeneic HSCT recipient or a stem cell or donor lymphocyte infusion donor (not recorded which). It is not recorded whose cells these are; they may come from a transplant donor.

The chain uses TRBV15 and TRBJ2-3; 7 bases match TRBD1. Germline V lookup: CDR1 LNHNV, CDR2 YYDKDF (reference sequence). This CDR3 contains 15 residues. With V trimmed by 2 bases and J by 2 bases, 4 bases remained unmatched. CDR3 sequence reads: CATSRQTGNTDTQYF. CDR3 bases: TGTGCCACCAGCAGACAGACAGGGAACACAGATACGCAGTATTTT.

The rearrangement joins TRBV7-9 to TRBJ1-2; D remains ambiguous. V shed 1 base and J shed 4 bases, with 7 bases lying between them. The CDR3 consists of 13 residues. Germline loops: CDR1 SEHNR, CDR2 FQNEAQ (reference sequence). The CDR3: CASSLERGYGYTF. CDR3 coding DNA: TGTGCCAGCAGCTTAGAGCGGGGCTATGGCTACACCTTC.

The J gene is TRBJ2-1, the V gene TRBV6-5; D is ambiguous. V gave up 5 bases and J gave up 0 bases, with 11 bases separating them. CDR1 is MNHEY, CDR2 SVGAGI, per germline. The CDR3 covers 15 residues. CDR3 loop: CASSPSWSSYNEQFF. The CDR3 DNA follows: TGTGCCAGCAGTCCCTCCTGGAGCTCCTACAATGAGCAGTTCTTC.

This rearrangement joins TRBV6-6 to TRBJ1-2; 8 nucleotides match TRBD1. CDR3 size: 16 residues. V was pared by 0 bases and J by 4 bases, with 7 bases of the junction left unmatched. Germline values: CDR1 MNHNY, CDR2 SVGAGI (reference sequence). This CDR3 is CASSYSPGQGSYGYTF. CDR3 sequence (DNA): TGTGCCAGCAGTTACTCTCCAGGACAGGGAAGCTATGGCTACACCTTC.

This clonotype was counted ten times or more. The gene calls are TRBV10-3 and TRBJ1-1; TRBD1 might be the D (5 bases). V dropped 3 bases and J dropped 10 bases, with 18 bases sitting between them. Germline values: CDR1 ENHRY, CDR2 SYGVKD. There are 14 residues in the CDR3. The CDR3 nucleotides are TGTGCCATCAGTGATCAGCAGGGTCCTCAGGGAGCTTTCTTT. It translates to CAISDQQGPQGAFF.

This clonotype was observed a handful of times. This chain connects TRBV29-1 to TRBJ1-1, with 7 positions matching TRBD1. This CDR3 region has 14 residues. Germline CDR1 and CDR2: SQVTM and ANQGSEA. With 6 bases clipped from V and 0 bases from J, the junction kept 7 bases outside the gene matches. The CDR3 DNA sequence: TGCAGCGTAGTTCCGGGACAGATGAACACTGAAGCTTTCTTT. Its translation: CSVVPGQMNTEAFF. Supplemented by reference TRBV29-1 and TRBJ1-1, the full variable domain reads SAVISQKPSRDICQRGTSLTIQCQVDSQVTMMFWYRQQPGQSLTLIATANQGSEATYESGFVIDKFPISRPNLTFSTLTVSNMSPEDSSIYLCSVVPGQMNTEAFFGQGTRLTVV.

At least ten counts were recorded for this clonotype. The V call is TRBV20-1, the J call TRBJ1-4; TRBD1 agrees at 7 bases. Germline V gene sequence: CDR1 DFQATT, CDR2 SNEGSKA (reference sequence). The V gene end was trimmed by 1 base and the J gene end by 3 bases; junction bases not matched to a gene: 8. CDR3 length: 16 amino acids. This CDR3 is CSARGIGGSANEKLFF. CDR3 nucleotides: TGCAGTGCTAGAGGAATAGGGGGCTCAGCTAATGAAAAACTGTTTTTT.

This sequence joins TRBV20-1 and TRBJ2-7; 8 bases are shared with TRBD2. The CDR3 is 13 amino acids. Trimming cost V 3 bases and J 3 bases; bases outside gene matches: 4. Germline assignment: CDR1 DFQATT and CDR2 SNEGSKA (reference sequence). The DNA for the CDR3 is TGCAGTGCTAGTTGGCGGGGGGTCTACGAGCAGTACTTC. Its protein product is CSASWRGVYEQYF.